A selection of T cell receptor beta chains follows, all from one sample in a study of T-cell reconstitution after alpha-beta-depleted transplantation in children. Each CDR3 protein gets one entry after TCRdb re-called the PCR reads with MiXCR. Among approximately 240,000 distinct CDR3 sequences listed, approximately 9.8% were seen once. The specimen comprised PBMCs from the stem cell graft donor, sampled from the stem cell graft. The receptors were gathered from a human donor who donated a stem cell graft to a child with SCID. Both conserved end residues are part of each CDR3. The D gene is left open where the match is weak. Rows give clone size only sometimes, using once, few, many, or a class for an expanded clone.

V	J	size	D	DNA	CDR3
TRBV7-2	TRBJ1-1	many	TRBD1	TGTGCCAGCATCCTCCAGGCAGGGGGCTGGTACACTGAAGCTTTCTTT	CASILQAGGWYTEAFF
TRBV11-2	TRBJ2-1	many	.	TGTGCCAGCAGTCCCGTCGTCGAGGTCCGGGGTGAGCAGTTCTTC	CASSPVVEVRGEQFF
TRBV12-3/TRBV12-4	TRBJ1-1	many	TRBD1	TGTGCCACCAGAGGGGGCGAGGACACTGAAGCTTTCTTT	CATRGGEDTEAFF
TRBV5-1	TRBJ2-1	many	TRBD2	TGCGCCAGCAGCGGAGAACTAGCGGGGTACAATGAGCAGTTCTTC	CASSGELAGYNEQFF
TRBV5-5	TRBJ2-3	many	.	TGTGCCAGCAGCTTGGCCTCCGGGTCAGGGGTTGCAGATACGCAGTATTTT	CASSLASGSGVADTQYF
TRBV5-1	TRBJ1-6	many	TRBD1	TGCGCCAGCAGCTCTGGACAGGGCAGAGATTCACCCCTCCACTTT	CASSSGQGRDSPLHF
TRBV7-2	TRBJ2-7	many	TRBD2	TGTGCCAGCAGCTTAGCTATTAGCGGGGGGGACTACGAGCAGTACTTC	CASSLAISGGDYEQYF
TRBV20-1	TRBJ1-1	many	.	TGCAGTGCTTCCAATGGGGGCCCCAAGTATCAGCATGAAGCTTTCTTT	CSASNGGPKYQHEAFF
TRBV20-1	TRBJ2-5	many	.	TGCAGTGCTAGAGATTGGGGGTCCTCCCAGAAAGAGACCCAGTACTTC	CSARDWGSSQKETQYF
TRBV12-3/TRBV12-4	TRBJ2-3	many	.	TGTGCCAGCAGTTTATTCCGCACAGATACGCAGTATTTT	CASSLFRTDTQYF
TRBV3-1	TRBJ1-2	many	.	TGTGCCAGCAGCCAAGACGTTCGCTCGTACACCTTC	CASSQDVRSYTF
TRBV12-3/TRBV12-4	TRBJ1-1	many	.	TGTGCCAGCAGTTTAGCGGTAGGCGCTGAAGCTTTCTTT	CASSLAVGAEAFF
TRBV5-1	TRBJ2-7	.	.	TGCGCCAGCAGCAGCCCTGGGATCTACGAGCAGTACTTC	CASSSPGIYEQYF
TRBV3-1	TRBJ1-3	many	.	TGTGCCAGCAGCCCCGGGGCCACCGGCCGTGGAAACACCATATATTTT	CASSPGATGRGNTIYF
TRBV3-1	TRBJ1-5	once	TRBD1	TGTACCTTCAGCCGAGAAGGGACAGGGTATACGGTGGGCAATCAGCCCCAGCATTTT	CTFSREGTGYTVGNQPQHF
TRBV20-1	TRBJ1-5	many	.	TGCAGTGCTAGTGAGATTAACAGGGATTGGGATAGCAATCAGCCCCAGCATTTT	CSASEINRDWDSNQPQHF